The sequence of this T cell receptor (beta chain) was determined in a study of long-term antiretroviral therapy in people with HIV. Study outcomes and limitations: Sampling of blood ran from about 2004 to 2018, and older ART regimens were possibly in use.

This clone was observed once. What it binds is unknown. Trimming took off 1 base at V and 4 bases at J, with 7 bases between the two ends. Germline V CDR1 and CDR2: SGHTA, FQGTGA. This CDR3 region has 13 residues. At survey level, the immunoSEQ assay was run in its v3.0 version. Method: immunoSEQ multiplex PCR; TCRdb's copy keeps in-frame clones and lacks some. The sample has approximately 17,000 clones, 76% seen once; the top ten hold approximately 16%. The sample here was unsorted PBMCs, taken approximately 2.5 years before starting antiretroviral therapy. This receptor was identified in a woman aged 45 to 65 with HIV. The chain recombines TRBV7-3 with TRBJ2-5; no firm D call. The CDR3 DNA reads as TGTGCCAGCAGCTTAAGACCAGGAGAGACCCAGTACTTC. Residues: CASSLRPGETQYF.